This T cell receptor (beta chain) was profiled in a study of post-analysis software for immune sequencing data. Whole-study context: Both relapsing-remitting and secondary progressive multiple sclerosis featured among the disease courses, as did progressive-relapsing multiple sclerosis. Overall study findings and caveats: Comparison of patients with controls showed about 5 TRBV segments more frequent in patients, TRBV5-6, TRBV5-1 and TRBV20-1 among them. Batch-mates among the samples co-clustered strongly by F measure.

This CDR3 has 15 residues. TCR beta libraries were prepared from cDNA with unique molecular identifiers. TCRdb redid the calling of the PCR reads with MiXCR, one entry per CDR3 protein. The data show about 430,000 distinct CDR3 sequences, less than 40% seen once. In regard to this clonotype: Its target is unknown.

The sample comprised blood. This chain connects TRBV21-1 to TRBJ1-1; the table's D call, TRBD1, was not checked against the DNA. TRBV21-1 is an annotated pseudogene. This sequence was found in a girl aged 2-9 years with multiple sclerosis. Written as DNA, the CDR3 is TGTGCCAGCAGCACGTACAGGGCAGGGGGAACTGAAGCTTTCTTT. This gives the protein CASSTYRAGGTEAFF.